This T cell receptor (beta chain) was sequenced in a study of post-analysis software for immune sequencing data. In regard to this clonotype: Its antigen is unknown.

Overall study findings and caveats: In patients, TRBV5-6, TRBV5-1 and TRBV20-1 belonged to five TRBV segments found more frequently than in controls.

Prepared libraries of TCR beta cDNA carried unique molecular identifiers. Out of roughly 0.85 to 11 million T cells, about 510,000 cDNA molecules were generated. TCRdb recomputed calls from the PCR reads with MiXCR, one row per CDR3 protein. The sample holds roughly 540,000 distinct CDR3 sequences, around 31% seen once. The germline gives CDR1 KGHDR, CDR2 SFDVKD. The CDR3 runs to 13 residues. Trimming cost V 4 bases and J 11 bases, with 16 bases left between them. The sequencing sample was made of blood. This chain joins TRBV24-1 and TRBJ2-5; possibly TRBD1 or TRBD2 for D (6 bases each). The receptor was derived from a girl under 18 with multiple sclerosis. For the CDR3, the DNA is TGTGCCACCAGTGACCCCATACTAGGGGGGCAGTACTTC. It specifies CATSDPILGGQYF.